A selection of T cell receptor beta chains follows, all from one sample in a study of beta chain features in type 1 diabetes. The table came from immunoSEQ multiplex PCR; TCRdb's copy has only in-frame clones and leaves some out. Of roughly 380,000 clones detected, about 19% appear once; the ten largest clones hold 0.044%. The sample consisted of naive CD4+ T cells from blood. These receptors were collected from a young woman in good health. Both conserved end residues are part of each CDR3. A D gene is named only where the DNA matches it firmly. Only some rows state a clone size, as once, few, many or a class for expanded clones.

CDR3 length,D gene,V gene,clone size,J gene,CDR3 protein,CDR3 DNA
16,TRBD2,TRBV18,NA,TRBJ2-1,CASSPEWREGRDEQFF,TGTGCCAGCTCACCAGAATGGCGGGAGGGCCGGGATGAGCAGTTCTTC
17,TRBD2,TRBV5-4,few,TRBJ2-5,CASSPGLAGTTRGTQYF,TGTGCCAGCAGCCCTGGACTAGCGGGGACTACTCGAGGGACCCAGTACTTC
15,NA,TRBV9,NA,TRBJ1-5,CASSEGPGVNQPQHF,TGTGCCAGCAGCGAGGGTCCAGGGGTCAATCAGCCCCAGCATTTT
14,TRBD2,TRBV10-3,few,TRBJ2-5,CAIKIAGDQETQYF,TGTGCCATCAAGATAGCGGGGGACCAAGAGACCCAGTACTTC
15,NA,TRBV2,NA,TRBJ2-3,CASSPRRGDTDTQYF,TGTGCCAGCAGCCCCCGCAGGGGGGACACAGATACGCAGTATTTT
13,NA,TRBV30,few,TRBJ2-3,CAWSVGHVEMQYF,TGTGCCTGGAGTGTAGGCCATGTGGAGATGCAGTATTTT
12,TRBD1,TRBV30,few,TRBJ2-1,CACGQGTGEQFF,TGTGCCTGTGGACAGGGGACGGGTGAGCAGTTCTTC
12,TRBD1,TRBV4-2,NA,TRBJ1-1,CASSRGQAEAFF,TGTGCCAGCAGCCGGGGACAGGCTGAAGCTTTCTTT
15,NA,TRBV14,few,TRBJ1-4,CASSQNRASNEKLFF,TGTGCCAGCAGCCAAAACAGGGCCTCAAATGAAAAACTGTTTTTT
14,NA,TRBV9,NA,TRBJ2-3,CASSLTQVADTQYF,TGTGCCAGCAGCTTGACCCAGGTCGCAGATACGCAGTATTTT
14,NA,TRBV7-2,NA,TRBJ1-2,CASSQGQTSYGYTF,TGTGCCAGCAGCCAGGGACAAACCTCCTATGGCTACACCTTC
15,NA,TRBV6-5,NA,TRBJ2-7,CASSYSREGSYEQYF,TGTGCCAGCAGTTACTCGAGGGAAGGGTCCTACGAGCAGTACTTC
15,TRBD1,TRBV2,few,TRBJ1-1,CASRIDRGTRTEAFF,TGTGCCAGCAGGATAGACAGGGGGACTAGGACTGAAGCTTTCTTT
13,NA,TRBV5-1,few,TRBJ1-5,CASSRASNQPQHF,TGCGCCAGCAGCCGAGCCAGCAATCAGCCCCAGCATTTT
13,NA,TRBV30,NA,TRBJ1-4,CAWRITGNEKLFF,TGTGCCTGGAGGATAACGGGGAATGAAAAACTGTTTTTT
11,NA,TRBV2,NA,TRBJ2-7,CASRISSVQYF,TGTGCCAGCAGGATAAGTAGCGTGCAGTACTTC
15,TRBD1,TRBV5-1,NA,TRBJ2-7,CASSLGGTGGFEQYF,TGCGCCAGCAGCTTGGGCGGGACAGGGGGCTTCGAGCAGTACTTC
15,NA,TRBV18,NA,TRBJ2-7,CASSPRQRGTYEQYF,TGTGCCAGCTCACCACGGCAGAGAGGCACCTACGAGCAGTACTTC
14,NA,TRBV4-3,NA,TRBJ1-2,CASSHASRSLGYTF,TGCGCCAGCAGCCACGCGAGCAGGTCCCTAGGCTACACCTTC
13,NA,TRBV29-1,few,TRBJ1-5,CSVQQSGHQPQHF,TGCAGCGTTCAGCAGTCAGGGCATCAGCCCCAGCATTTT
13,TRBD1,TRBV30,NA,TRBJ1-5,CAWSLTGDQPQHF,TGTGCCTGGAGTCTGACAGGGGATCAGCCCCAGCATTTT
13,NA,TRBV5-1,NA,TRBJ2-2,CASRLAASGELFF,TGCGCCAGCAGATTAGCGGCAAGTGGGGAGCTGTTTTTT
13,TRBD1,TRBV6-6,few,TRBJ1-5,CASSTGGRQPQHF,TGTGCCAGCAGCACAGGGGGCAGGCAGCCCCAGCATTTT
20,TRBD1,TRBV11-3,NA,TRBJ2-4,CASSSAPGQGRGAAKNIQYF,TGTGCCAGCAGCTCTGCCCCCGGACAGGGGAGAGGGGCAGCCAAAAACATTCAGTACTTC
14,TRBD2,TRBV9,few,TRBJ2-1,CASSVGLAGDVLFF,TGTGCCAGCAGCGTAGGACTAGCGGGAGACGTTTTGTTCTTC
16,TRBD2,TRBV4-2,NA,TRBJ2-5,CASSQATSGGSETQYF,TGTGCCAGCAGCCAAGCTACTAGCGGGGGGAGTGAGACCCAGTACTTC
14,NA,TRBV7-9,once,TRBJ2-3,CASSAVGSQDTQYF,TGTGCCAGCAGCGCCGTCGGGTCCCAGGATACGCAGTATTTT
15,NA,TRBV7-2,NA,TRBJ2-3,CASSLAGVGTDTQYF,TGTGCCAGCAGCTTAGCAGGGGTCGGGACAGATACGCAGTATTTT
11,NA,TRBV19,few,TRBJ2-1,CAAGSYNEQFF,TGTGCCGCAGGTAGCTACAATGAGCAGTTCTTC
13,NA,TRBV30,few,TRBJ1-5,CAWSQGGHQPQHF,TGTGCCTGGAGTCAGGGAGGTCATCAGCCCCAGCATTTT
15,TRBD1,TRBV7-2,few,TRBJ2-5,CASSPRGQARETQYF,TGTGCCAGCAGCCCAAGAGGACAGGCCAGGGAGACCCAGTACTTC
14,NA,TRBV30,NA,TRBJ2-3,CAWNPGTREDTQYF,TGTGCCTGGAACCCCGGGACAAGAGAGGATACGCAGTATTTT
15,TRBD1,TRBV6-6,NA,TRBJ1-5,CASSYSGTGNQPQHF,TGTGCCAGCAGTTACAGTGGGACAGGCAATCAGCCCCAGCATTTT
18,NA,TRBV12-5,NA,TRBJ2-5,CASGLVQLAGGAYGTQYF,TGTGCTAGTGGTTTGGTACAACTTGCTGGGGGGGCCTACGGGACCCAGTACTTC
11,NA,TRBV30,few,TRBJ2-3,CAWSGGDTQYF,TGTGCCTGGAGTGGAGGGGATACGCAGTATTTT
14,NA,TRBV5-1,few,TRBJ1-3,CASSLAGIGNTIYF,TGCGCCAGCAGCTTGGCAGGGATTGGAAACACCATATATTTT